This T cell receptor (gamma chain) stems from a study of gamma-delta chains in newborns, infants, children. As for the study in general: Microbial exposure reportedly drives polyclonal innate γδ T cell expansion after birth.

TCRdb re-identified clones in the reads via CATT. The profile shows around 2,000 gamma-chain clones, about 27% of them singletons. Concerning this clone: TCRdb lists the protein of a much larger clone for this DNA, which differs at residue 7, so this is likely a read error; the protein given here is translated from the DNA itself. The same CDR3 also results from other DNA sequences found in this sample.

The CDR3 spans 16 residues. Germline CDR1 is GITISATS and CDR2 is ISYDGTV (reference sequence). J gave up 6 bases and V 2 bases, and 4 bases lay outside the gene matches. The rearrangement links TRGV9 to TRGJP. The material sequenced was blood. This TCR came from a child who was a newborn, infant or young child, either healthy, febrile or measles-vaccinated (not recorded which). The CDR3: CALWEGLELGKKIKVF. Here the CDR3 DNA reads TGTGCCTTGTGGGAGGGCCTAGAGTTGGGCAAAAAAATCAAGGTATTT.